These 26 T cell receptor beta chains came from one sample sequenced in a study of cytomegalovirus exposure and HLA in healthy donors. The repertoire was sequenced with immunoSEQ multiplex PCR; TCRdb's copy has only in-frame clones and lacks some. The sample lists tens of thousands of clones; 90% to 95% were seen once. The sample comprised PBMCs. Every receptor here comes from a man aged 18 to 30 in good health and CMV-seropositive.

Written as DNA, the CDR3 is TGTGCCAGCAACCGGGACACCTCGAACACTGAAGCTTTCTTT. This sequence encodes CASNRDTSNTEAFF. The V and J genes are TRBV9 and TRBJ1-1; tentative D call: TRBD1 (6 bases). The V end was cut by 6 bases, the J end by 1 base, with 13 bases between. CDR1 is SGDLS, CDR2 YYNGEE, per germline. The CDR3 has 14 residues.

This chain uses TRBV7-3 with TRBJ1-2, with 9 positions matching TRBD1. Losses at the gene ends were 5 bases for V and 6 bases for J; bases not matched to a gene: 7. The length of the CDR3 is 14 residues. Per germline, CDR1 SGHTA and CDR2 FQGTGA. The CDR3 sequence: CASSPTGGADGYTF. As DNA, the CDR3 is TGTGCCAGCAGCCCGACAGGGGGGGCCGATGGCTACACCTTC.

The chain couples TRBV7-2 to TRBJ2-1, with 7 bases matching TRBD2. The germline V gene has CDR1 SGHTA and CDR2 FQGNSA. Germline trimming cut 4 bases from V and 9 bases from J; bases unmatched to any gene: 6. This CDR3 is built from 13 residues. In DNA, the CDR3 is TGTGCCAGCAGCTCGACCGGGAGGCGTGAGCAGTTCTTC. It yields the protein CASSSTGRREQFF.

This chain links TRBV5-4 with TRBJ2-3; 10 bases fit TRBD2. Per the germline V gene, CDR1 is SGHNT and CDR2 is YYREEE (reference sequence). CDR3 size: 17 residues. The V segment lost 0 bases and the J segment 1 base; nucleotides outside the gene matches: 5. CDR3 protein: CASSLDGLAGGTDTQYF. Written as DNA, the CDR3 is TGTGCCAGCAGCTTGGATGGTCTAGCGGGAGGCACAGATACGCAGTATTTT.

The CDR3 reads CASSLGSGRQETQYF. The CDR3 DNA reads as TGTGCCAGCAGCTTAGGAAGCGGGAGGCAAGAGACCCAGTACTTC. This chain links TRBV7-2 with TRBJ2-5, with 9 nucleotides matching TRBD2. Germline V gives CDR1 SGHTA, CDR2 FQGNSA. V shed 1 base, J shed 2 bases, and the junction held 2 bases outside the gene matches. There are 15 residues in the CDR3.

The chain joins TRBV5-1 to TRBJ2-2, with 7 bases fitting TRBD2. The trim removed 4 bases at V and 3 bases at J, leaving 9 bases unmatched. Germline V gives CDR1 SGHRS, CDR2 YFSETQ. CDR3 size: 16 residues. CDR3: CASSPGLGSYTGELFF. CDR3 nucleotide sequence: TGCGCCAGCAGCCCAGGACTAGGGTCCTACACCGGGGAGCTGTTTTTT.

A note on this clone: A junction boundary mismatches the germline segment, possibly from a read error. This CDR3 reads CSASYDRANF. CDR3 in DNA: TGCAGTGCTAGCTATGACAGGGCGAACTTT. This sequence joins TRBV20-1 and TRBJ1-1; 7 bases fit TRBD1. The CDR3 contains 10 residues. The germline gives CDR1 DFQATT, CDR2 SNEGSKA (reference sequence).

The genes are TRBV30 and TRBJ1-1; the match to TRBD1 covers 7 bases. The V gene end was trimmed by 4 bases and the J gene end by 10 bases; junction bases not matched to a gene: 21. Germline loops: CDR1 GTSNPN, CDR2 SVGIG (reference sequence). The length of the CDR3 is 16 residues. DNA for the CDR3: TGTGCCTGGACCCACACCGAACAGACAGGGCCGAGTCGAGCTTTCTTT. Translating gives CAWTHTEQTGPSRAFF. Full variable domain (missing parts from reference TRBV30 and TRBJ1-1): SQTIHQWPATLVQPVGSPLSLECTVEGTSNPNLYWYRQAAGRGLQLLFYSVGIGQISSEVPQNLSASRPQDRQFILSSKKLLLSDSGFYLCAWTHTEQTGPSRAFFGQGTRLTVV.

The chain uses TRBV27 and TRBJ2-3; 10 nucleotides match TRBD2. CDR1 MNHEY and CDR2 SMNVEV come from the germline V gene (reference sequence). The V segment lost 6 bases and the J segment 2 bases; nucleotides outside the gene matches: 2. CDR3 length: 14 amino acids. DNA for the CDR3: TGTGCCAGCAGACTAGCGGGGCCCACAGATACGCAGTATTTT. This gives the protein CASRLAGPTDTQYF.

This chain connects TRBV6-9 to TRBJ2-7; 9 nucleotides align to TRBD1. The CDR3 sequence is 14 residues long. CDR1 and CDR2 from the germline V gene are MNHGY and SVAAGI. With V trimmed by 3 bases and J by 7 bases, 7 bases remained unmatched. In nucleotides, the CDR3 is TGTGCCAGCAGTTACCACCCACAGGGGGCAGAGCAGTACTTC. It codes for CASSYHPQGAEQYF.

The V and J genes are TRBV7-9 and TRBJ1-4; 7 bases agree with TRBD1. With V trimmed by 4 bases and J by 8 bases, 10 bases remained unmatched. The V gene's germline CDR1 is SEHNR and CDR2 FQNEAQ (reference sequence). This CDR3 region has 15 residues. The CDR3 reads CASSSLTTGREKLFF. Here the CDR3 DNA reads TGTGCCAGCAGCTCCCTGACGACAGGGCGCGAAAAACTGTTTTTT.

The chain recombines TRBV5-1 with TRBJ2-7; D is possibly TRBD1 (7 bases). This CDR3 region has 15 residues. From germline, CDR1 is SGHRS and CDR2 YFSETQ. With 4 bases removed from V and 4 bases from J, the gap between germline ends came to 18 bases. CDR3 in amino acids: CASSPDRYGTYEQYF. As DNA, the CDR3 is TGCGCCAGCAGCCCGGACAGGTACGGGACTTACGAGCAGTACTTC.

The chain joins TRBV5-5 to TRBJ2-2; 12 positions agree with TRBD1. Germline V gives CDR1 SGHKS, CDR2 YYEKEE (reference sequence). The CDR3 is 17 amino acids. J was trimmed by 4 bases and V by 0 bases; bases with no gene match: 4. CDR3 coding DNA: TGTGCCAGCAGCTTGGCCCCGGGACAGGGGGCCACCGGGGAGCTGTTTTTT. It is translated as CASSLAPGQGATGELFF.

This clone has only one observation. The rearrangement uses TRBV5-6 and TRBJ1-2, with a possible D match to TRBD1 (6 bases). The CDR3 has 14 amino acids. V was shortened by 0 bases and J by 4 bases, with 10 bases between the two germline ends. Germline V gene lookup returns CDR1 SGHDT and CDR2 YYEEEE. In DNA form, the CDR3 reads TGTGCCAGCAGCTTGGCACAGGGCCTCTATGGCTACACCTTC. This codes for CASSLAQGLYGYTF.

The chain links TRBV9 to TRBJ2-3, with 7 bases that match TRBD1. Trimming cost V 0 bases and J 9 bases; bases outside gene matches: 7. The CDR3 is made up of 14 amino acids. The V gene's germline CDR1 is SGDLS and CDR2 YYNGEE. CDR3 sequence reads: CASSVGQGVETQYF. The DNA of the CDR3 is TGTGCCAGCAGCGTAGGACAGGGTGTCGAAACGCAGTATTTT.

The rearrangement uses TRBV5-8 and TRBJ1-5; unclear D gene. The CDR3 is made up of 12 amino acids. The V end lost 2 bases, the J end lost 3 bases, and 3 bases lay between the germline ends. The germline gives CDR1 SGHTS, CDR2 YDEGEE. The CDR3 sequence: CASSFFNQPQHF. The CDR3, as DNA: TGTGCCAGCAGCTTCTTCAATCAGCCCCAGCATTTT.

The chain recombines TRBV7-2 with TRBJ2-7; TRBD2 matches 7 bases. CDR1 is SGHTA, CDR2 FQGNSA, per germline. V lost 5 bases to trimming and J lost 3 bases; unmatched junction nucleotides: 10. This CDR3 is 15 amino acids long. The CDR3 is CASSTLASGLYEQYF. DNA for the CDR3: TGTGCCAGCAGCACACTAGCGTCCGGCCTCTACGAGCAGTACTTC.

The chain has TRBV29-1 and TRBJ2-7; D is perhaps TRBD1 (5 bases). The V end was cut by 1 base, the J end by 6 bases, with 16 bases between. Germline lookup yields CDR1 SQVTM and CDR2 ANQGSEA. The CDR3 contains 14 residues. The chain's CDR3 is CSVEGGVDGVEQYF. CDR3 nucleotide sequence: TGCAGCGTTGAAGGGGGCGTGGATGGTGTCGAGCAGTACTTC.

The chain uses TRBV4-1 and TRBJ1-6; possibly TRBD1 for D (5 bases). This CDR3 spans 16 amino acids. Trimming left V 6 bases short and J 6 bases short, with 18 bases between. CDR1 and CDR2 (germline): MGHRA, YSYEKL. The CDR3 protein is CASSFGGGPVNSPLHF. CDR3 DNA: TGCGCCAGCAGTTTCGGGGGGGGTCCTGTTAATTCACCCCTCCACTTT.

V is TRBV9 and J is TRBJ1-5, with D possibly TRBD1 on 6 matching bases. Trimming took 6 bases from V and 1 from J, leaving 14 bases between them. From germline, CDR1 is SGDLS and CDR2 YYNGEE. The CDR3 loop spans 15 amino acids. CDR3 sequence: CASTLSGDSNQPQHF. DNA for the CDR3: TGTGCCAGCACCTTATCAGGGGACAGCAATCAGCCCCAGCATTTT.

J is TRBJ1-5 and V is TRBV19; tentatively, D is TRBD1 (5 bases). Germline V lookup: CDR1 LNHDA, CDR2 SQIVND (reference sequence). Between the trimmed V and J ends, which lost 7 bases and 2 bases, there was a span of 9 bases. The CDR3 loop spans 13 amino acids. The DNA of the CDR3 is TGTGCCAGTACCCTCAGGGGCAATCAGCCCCAGCATTTT. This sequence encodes CASTLRGNQPQHF. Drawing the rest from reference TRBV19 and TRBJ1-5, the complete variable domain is DGGITQSPKYLFRKEGQNVTLSCEQNLNHDAMYWYRQDPGQGLRLIYYSQIVNDFQKGDIAEGYSVSREKKESFPLTVTSAQKNPTAFYLCASTLRGNQPQHFGDGTRLSIL.

The chain's CDR3 is CASSVQGVGETQYF. CDR3 nucleotides: TGTGCCAGCAGTGTACAGGGGGTAGGGGAGACCCAGTACTTC. V gene TRBV27 combines with J gene TRBJ2-5, with 8 bases that match TRBD1. Losses at the gene ends were 5 bases for V and 5 bases for J; bases not matched to a gene: 7. Looked up from germline, CDR1 is MNHEY and CDR2 is SMNVEV (reference sequence). CDR3 size: 14 residues.

As DNA, the CDR3 is TGTGCCAGCAGCTTAGATAGCAGGGCAGGTAGCAATCAGCCCCAGCATTTT. Translating it yields CASSLDSRAGSNQPQHF. This sequence joins TRBV7-8 and TRBJ1-5, with a weak D call TRBD1 (5 bases). The CDR3 is 17 residues long. From germline, CDR1 is SGHVS and CDR2 FQNEAQ. V gave up 1 base and J gave up 0 bases, with 13 bases separating them.

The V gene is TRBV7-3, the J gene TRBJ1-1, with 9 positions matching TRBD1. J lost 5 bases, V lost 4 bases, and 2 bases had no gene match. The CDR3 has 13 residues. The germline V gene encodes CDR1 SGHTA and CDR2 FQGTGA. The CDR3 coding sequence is TGTGCCAGCAGCTCACAGGGGGCAACTGAAGCTTTCTTT. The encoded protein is CASSSQGATEAFF.

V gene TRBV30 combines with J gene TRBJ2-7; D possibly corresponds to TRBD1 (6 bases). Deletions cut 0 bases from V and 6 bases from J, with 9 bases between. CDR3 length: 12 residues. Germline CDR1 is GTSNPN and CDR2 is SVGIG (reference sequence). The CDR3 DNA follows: TGTGCCTGGAGTGTGACAGGTTTCGAGCAGTACTTC. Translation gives CAWSVTGFEQYF. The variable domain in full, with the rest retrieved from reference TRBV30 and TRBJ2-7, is SQTIHQWPATLVQPVGSPLSLECTVEGTSNPNLYWYRQAAGRGLQLLFYSVGIGQISSEVPQNLSASRPQDRQFILSSKKLLLSDSGFYLCAWSVTGFEQYFGPGTRLTVT.

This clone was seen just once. CDR3 protein: CASSASPGRGPYEQYF. The DNA for the CDR3 is TGTGCCAGTAGTGCGAGCCCGGGCAGGGGGCCTTACGAGCAGTACTTC. The rearrangement uses TRBV19 and TRBJ2-7; 8 bases map to TRBD1. Germline lookup yields CDR1 LNHDA and CDR2 SQIVND (reference sequence). The CDR3 length is 16 residues. V dropped 5 bases and J dropped 4; count of bases not matched to a gene: 13.